A selection of T cell receptor beta chains follows, all from one sample in a study of T cell responses to AZD1222 COVID-19 vaccine. Clones were sequenced by immunoSEQ multiplex PCR, and TCRdb holds only the in-frame ones, with some missing. The sample lists about 110,000 clones, about 94% seen once, with roughly 2.2% in the top ten. Sequenced material: peripheral blood, taken on day 0 of AZD1222 vaccination. These receptors all stem from an adult in good health. The CDR3 runs from the conserved cysteine through the conserved F or W. Fields, in order: V gene, CDR3 protein.

TRBV6-5 CASGTGRAETQYF
TRBV5-8 CASSWEDGTSYEQYF
TRBV28 CASSLVAAGDGGEQFF
TRBV5-6 CASSLALVVETQYF
TRBV19 CASSPRDSDGYTF
TRBV11-2 CASSQGGAGNTEAFF
TRBV6-2/TRBV6-3 CASSPLTVLYEQYF
TRBV6-5 CASSYPRGGASDTQYF
TRBV10-3 CAISPGQGTFEQYF
TRBV3-1/TRBV3-2 CASSQGITSETQYF
TRBV11-1 CASSLGTVNEQFF
TRBV28 CASSLGVSNQPQHF
TRBV4-3 CASSQGPGYEQYF
TRBV2 CASSLTGPDTQYF
TRBV7-9 CASRPGQENTEAFF
TRBV5-1 CASSPDAGINTGELFF
TRBV12-3/TRBV12-4 CASSTRGDTEAFF
TRBV7-9 CASSLVGRGVRGNTEAFF
TRBV3-1/TRBV3-2 CASSRTTSADLRGTQYF
TRBV19 CASQKGGFGEKLFF
TRBV19 CASSSSSSGIPDTQYF
TRBV18 CASSPQSGQNTIYF
TRBV2 CASSEGLNTEAFF
TRBV28 CASSLKGLATEQYF
TRBV19 CASSTLRGANYGYTF
TRBV2 CASHDGTTDTQYF
TRBV6-5 CASRSGTSAVNEQFF
TRBV6-5 CASSYAPGQGVDTQYF
TRBV7-2 CASSLSGREAFF